This TCR beta chain was captured in a study of beta chain features in type 1 diabetes. Reverse transcription of all isolated RNA meant that expressed TCRB transcripts were sequenced. Some clones are missing from TCRdb's copy, which holds only in-frame ones; the method was immunoSEQ multiplex PCR. The sample includes about 180,000 clones, 10% to 15% of them seen just once. Between the trimmed V and J ends, which lost 4 bases and 0 bases, there was a span of 16 bases. Germline CDR1 reads SEHNR; CDR2 reads FQNEAQ (reference sequence). CDR3 length: 17 residues. This chain links TRBV7-9 with TRBJ2-1; a weak D match, TRBD2 (5 bases). The specimen was central memory CD4+ T cells from blood. This receptor was obtained from a woman aged 18-29 years in good health. CDR3: CASSSLEGETSYNEQFF. Written as DNA, the CDR3 is TGTGCCAGCAGCTCCCTTGAGGGAGAGACCTCCTACAATGAGCAGTTCTTC.